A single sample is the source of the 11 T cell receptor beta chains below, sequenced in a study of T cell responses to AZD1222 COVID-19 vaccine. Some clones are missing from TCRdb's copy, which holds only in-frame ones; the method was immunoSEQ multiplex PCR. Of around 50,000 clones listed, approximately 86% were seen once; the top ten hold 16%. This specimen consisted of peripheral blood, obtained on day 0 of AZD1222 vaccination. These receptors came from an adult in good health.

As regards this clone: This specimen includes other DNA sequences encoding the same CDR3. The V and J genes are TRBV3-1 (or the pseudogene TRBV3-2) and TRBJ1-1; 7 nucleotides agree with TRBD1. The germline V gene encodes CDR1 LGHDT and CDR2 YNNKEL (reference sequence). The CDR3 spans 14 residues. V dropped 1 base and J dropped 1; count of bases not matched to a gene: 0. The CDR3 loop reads CASSQGTGNTEAFF. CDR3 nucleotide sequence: TGTGCCAGCAGCCAAGGGACAGGGAACACTGAAGCTTTCTTT.

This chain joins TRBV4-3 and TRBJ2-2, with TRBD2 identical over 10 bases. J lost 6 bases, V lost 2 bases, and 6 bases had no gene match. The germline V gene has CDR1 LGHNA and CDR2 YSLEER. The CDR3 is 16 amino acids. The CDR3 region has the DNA TGCGCCAGCAGCCAATGGCTAGCGGGAGTGGCCGGGGAGCTGTTTTTT. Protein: CASSQWLAGVAGELFF.

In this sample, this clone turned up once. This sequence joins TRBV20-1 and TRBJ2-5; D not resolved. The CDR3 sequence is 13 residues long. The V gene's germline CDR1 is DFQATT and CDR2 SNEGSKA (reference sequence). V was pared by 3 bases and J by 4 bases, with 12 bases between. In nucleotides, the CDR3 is TGCAGTGCTAGTAGCCCAGAGAGAGAGACCCAGTACTTC. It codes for CSASSPERETQYF.

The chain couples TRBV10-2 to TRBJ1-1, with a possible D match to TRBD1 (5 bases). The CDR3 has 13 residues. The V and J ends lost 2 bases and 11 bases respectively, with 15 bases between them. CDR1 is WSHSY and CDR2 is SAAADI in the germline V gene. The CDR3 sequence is CASSEVGGFEAFF. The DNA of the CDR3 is TGCGCCAGCAGTGAGGTTGGGGGATTTGAGGCTTTCTTT.

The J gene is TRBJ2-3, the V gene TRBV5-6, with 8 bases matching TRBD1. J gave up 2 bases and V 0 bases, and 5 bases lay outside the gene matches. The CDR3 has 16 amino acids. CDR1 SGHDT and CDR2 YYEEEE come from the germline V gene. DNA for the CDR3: TGTGCCAGCAGCTTGGGCCCGGGACAGGACACAGATACGCAGTATTTT. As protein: CASSLGPGQDTDTQYF.

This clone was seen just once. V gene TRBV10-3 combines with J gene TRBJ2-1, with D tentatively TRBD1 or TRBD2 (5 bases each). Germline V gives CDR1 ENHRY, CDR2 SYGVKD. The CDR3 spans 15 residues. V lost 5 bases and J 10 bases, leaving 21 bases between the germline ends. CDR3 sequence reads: CAISSGALGEGEQFF. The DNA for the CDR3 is TGTGCCATCAGTTCTGGGGCCCTAGGCGAGGGGGAGCAGTTCTTC.

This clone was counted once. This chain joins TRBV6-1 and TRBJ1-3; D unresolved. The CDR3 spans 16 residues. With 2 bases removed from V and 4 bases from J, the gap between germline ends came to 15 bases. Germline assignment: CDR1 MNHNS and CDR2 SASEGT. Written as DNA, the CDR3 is TGTGCCAGCAGTGAACTGGGGTACGGCGGCGGAAACACCATATATTTT. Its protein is CASSELGYGGGNTIYF.

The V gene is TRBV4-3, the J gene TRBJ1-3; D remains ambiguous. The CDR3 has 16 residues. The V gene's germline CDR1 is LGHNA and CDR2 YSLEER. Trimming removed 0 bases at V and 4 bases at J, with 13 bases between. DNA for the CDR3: TGCGCCAGCAGCCAAGATGATGGGGTTTCCGGAAACACCATATATTTT. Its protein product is CASSQDDGVSGNTIYF.

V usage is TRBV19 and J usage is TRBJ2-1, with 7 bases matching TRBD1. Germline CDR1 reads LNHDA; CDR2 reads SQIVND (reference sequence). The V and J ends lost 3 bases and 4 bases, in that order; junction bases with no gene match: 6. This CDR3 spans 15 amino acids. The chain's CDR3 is CASSIAGTAYNEQFF. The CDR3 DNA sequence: TGTGCCAGTAGTATTGCCGGGACAGCGTACAATGAGCAGTTCTTC.

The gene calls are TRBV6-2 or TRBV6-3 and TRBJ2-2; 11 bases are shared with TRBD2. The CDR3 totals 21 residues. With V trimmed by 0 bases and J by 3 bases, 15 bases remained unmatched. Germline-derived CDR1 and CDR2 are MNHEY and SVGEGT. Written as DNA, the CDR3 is TGTGCCAGCAGTTACTCCTCCCGGGGACTAGCGGACCCCGAAGACACCGGGGAGCTGTTTTTT. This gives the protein CASSYSSRGLADPEDTGELFF.

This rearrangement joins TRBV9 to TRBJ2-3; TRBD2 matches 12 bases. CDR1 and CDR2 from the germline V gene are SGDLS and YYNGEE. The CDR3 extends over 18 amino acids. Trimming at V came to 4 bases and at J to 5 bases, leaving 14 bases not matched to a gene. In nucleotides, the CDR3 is TGTGCCAGCAGCCCGCGTTCGACTAGCGGGAGATATGGAGATACGCAGTATTTT. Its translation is CASSPRSTSGRYGDTQYF.